A single sample is the source of the 28 T cell receptor beta chains below, sequenced in a study of cytomegalovirus exposure and HLA in healthy donors. The primer mix had 60 Vbeta and 13 Jbeta primers. Produced via immunoSEQ multiplex PCR; TCRdb's table is partial and in-frame only. The sample includes around 75,000 clones. The material sequenced was PBMCs. These receptors were obtained from a woman aged 55 to 70 in good health and CMV-seronegative.

The chain uses TRBV19 and TRBJ2-6; 8 bases agree with TRBD1. CDR1 LNHDA and CDR2 SQIVND come from the germline V gene (reference sequence). CDR3 length: 20 residues. The V gene end was trimmed by 3 bases and the J gene end by 0 bases; junction bases not matched to a gene: 13. This chain's CDR3 is CASSITGTGLVNSGANVLTF. CDR3 nucleotides: TGTGCCAGTAGTATTACCGGGACAGGCCTGGTAAACTCTGGGGCCAACGTCCTGACTTTC.

V gene TRBV18 combines with J gene TRBJ2-1; the D gene is possibly TRBD2 (6 bases). Germline V CDR1 and CDR2: KGHSH, LQKENI. The CDR3 loop spans 15 amino acids. V lost 3 bases, J lost 5 bases, and 14 bases lay in between. As DNA, the CDR3 is TGTGCCAGCTCACCGCGGCTAGCGCTGAACAATGAGCAGTTCTTC. It yields the protein CASSPRLALNNEQFF.

The rearrangement uses TRBV29-1 and TRBJ1-1; D is ambiguous. Germline CDR1 reads SQVTM; CDR2 reads ANQGSEA. V was cut by 5 bases and J by 0 bases, with 10 bases left in between. CDR3 length: 13 amino acids. CDR3 nucleotide sequence: TGCAGCGTTTCGGAGGGTTTGAACACTGAAGCTTTCTTT. Translation gives CSVSEGLNTEAFF. Combining the CDR3 with reference TRBV29-1 and TRBJ1-1 gives the whole variable domain SAVISQKPSRDICQRGTSLTIQCQVDSQVTMMFWYRQQPGQSLTLIATANQGSEATYESGFVIDKFPISRPNLTFSTLTVSNMSPEDSSIYLCSVSEGLNTEAFFGQGTRLTVV.

The chain couples TRBV5-1 to TRBJ2-2, with 8 bases aligning to TRBD1. The CDR3 covers 14 residues. Germline trimming cut 4 bases from V and 7 bases from J; bases unmatched to any gene: 6. CDR1 and CDR2 (germline): SGHRS, YFSETQ. The CDR3 coding sequence is TGCGCCAGCAGCCCACAGGGGGAAGGCGGGGAGCTGTTTTTT. Residues: CASSPQGEGGELFF.

This CDR3 is CASSVRLANNEQFF. CDR3 coding DNA: TGTGCCAGCAGTGTACGGCTAGCGAACAATGAGCAGTTCTTC. The chain links TRBV2 to TRBJ2-1, with D perhaps TRBD2 (6 bases). This CDR3 region has 14 residues. V was trimmed by 4 bases and J by 5 bases, leaving 12 bases between them. Germline assignment: CDR1 SNHLY and CDR2 FYNNEI.

The rearrangement joins TRBV7-9 to TRBJ1-1; TRBD1 matches at 9 bases. The CDR3 is 16 amino acids. Trimming took 3 bases from V and 2 from J; bases not matched to a gene: 7. The germline V gene encodes CDR1 SEHNR and CDR2 FQNEAQ (reference sequence). CDR3 bases: TGTGCCAGCAGCTTCGGCGCACAGGGGGCCAACACTGAAGCTTTCTTT. Translation: CASSFGAQGANTEAFF.

This chain connects TRBV28 to TRBJ2-7; 7 bases fit TRBD2. Germline values: CDR1 MDHEN, CDR2 SYDVKM. The CDR3 covers 14 residues. J gave up 3 bases and V 6 bases, and 8 bases lay outside the gene matches. The CDR3 bases are TGTGCCAGCAGAACTAGCGCGAGGGACTACGAGCAGTACTTC. Protein product: CASRTSARDYEQYF.

The chain links TRBV6-5 to TRBJ2-2, with D possibly being TRBD1 (6 bases). The CDR3 is made up of 13 amino acids. Trimming stripped 5 bases from V and 5 bases from J, with 9 bases between. Germline loops: CDR1 MNHEY, CDR2 SVGAGI. CDR3 protein: CASSPGVTGELFF. The CDR3 DNA is TGTGCCAGCAGTCCAGGGGTTACCGGGGAGCTGTTTTTT.

The rearrangement joins TRBV2 to TRBJ1-5; tentatively, D is TRBD1 (6 bases). Germline values: CDR1 SNHLY, CDR2 FYNNEI. Deletions cut 8 bases from V and 0 bases from J, with 11 bases between. The CDR3 consists of 14 residues. CDR3 protein: CASGWTDSNQPQHF. The CDR3 DNA sequence: TGTGCCAGCGGTTGGACAGATAGCAATCAGCCCCAGCATTTT. Complete variable domain (other parts from reference TRBV2 and TRBJ1-5): EPEVTQTPSHQVTQMGQEVILRCVPISNHLYFYWYRQILGQKVEFLVSFYNNEISEKSEIFDDQFSVERPDGSNFTLKIRSTKLEDSAMYFCASGWTDSNQPQHFGDGTRLSIL.

V usage is TRBV2 and J usage is TRBJ1-6; D is unresolved. This CDR3 has 13 amino acids. Germline CDR1 SNHLY, CDR2 FYNNEI. The germline V and J ends were trimmed by 3 bases and 9 bases, with 9 bases remaining between them. The CDR3 DNA is TGTGCCAGCAGTGATCCGTTGCGTTCACCCCTCCACTTT. Protein: CASSDPLRSPLHF.

The CDR3 is CASSTRGYTDEQYF. CDR3 coding DNA: TGTGCCAGCAGCACAAGGGGGTACACCGACGAGCAGTACTTC. The chain uses TRBV9 and TRBJ2-7; a possible D gene is TRBD1 (6 bases). The CDR3 sequence is 14 residues long. CDR1 SGDLS and CDR2 YYNGEE come from the germline V gene. V was pared by 4 bases and J by 5 bases, with 16 bases between.

The chain recombines TRBV28 with TRBJ2-6; 10 bases agree with TRBD1. J gave up 0 bases and V 4 bases, and 6 bases lay outside the gene matches. Per the germline V gene, CDR1 is MDHEN and CDR2 is SYDVKM. CDR3 length equals 18 residues. CDR3 sequence reads: CASSSLTGGVSGANVLTF. The CDR3, as DNA: TGTGCCAGCAGTTCTTTGACAGGGGGCGTCTCTGGGGCCAACGTCCTGACTTTC.

V usage is TRBV7-8 and J usage is TRBJ1-5; TRBD1 matches at 8 bases. CDR1 is SGHVS, CDR2 FQNEAQ, per germline. The CDR3 has 16 residues. V lost 3 bases and J lost 3; bases outside the gene matches: 7. The CDR3 protein is CASSFDDRGNNQPQHF. In DNA, the CDR3 is TGTGCCAGCAGCTTCGACGACAGGGGAAACAATCAGCCCCAGCATTTT.

DNA of the CDR3: TGCGCCAGCAGTCAATCCCGGACAGGGGCTAACAATGAGCAGTTCTTC. Translating gives CASSQSRTGANNEQFF. The V and J genes are TRBV23-1 and TRBJ2-1; 9 bases map to TRBD1. TRBV23-1 is sorted into the ORF group, with uncertain function. The junction had 5 bases not matched to a gene; V was cut back by 0 bases and J by 5 bases. The CDR3 runs to 16 residues.

The V gene is TRBV21-1, the J gene TRBJ1-2; TRBD1 was called by the table and not checked on the DNA. TRBV21-1 is described as a pseudogene. The CDR3 has 16 residues. The CDR3 here is CASSKGNKDREDGYTF. The DNA for the CDR3 is TGTGCCAGCAGCAAGGGCAATAAGGACAGGGAAGATGGCTACACCTTC.

The gene calls are TRBV9 and TRBJ2-7; perhaps TRBD2 as D (5 bases). The CDR3 is 14 residues long. V was cut by 1 base and J by 0 bases, with 8 bases left in between. CDR1 is SGDLS, CDR2 YYNGEE, per germline. CDR3: CASSVTSGSYEQYF. The CDR3, as DNA: TGTGCCAGCAGCGTAACCAGCGGCTCCTACGAGCAGTACTTC.

The chain combines TRBV11-3 with TRBJ2-3; 8 bases agree with TRBD2. This CDR3 is built from 15 residues. The junction had 4 bases not matched to a gene; V was cut back by 2 bases and J by 3 bases. Germline CDR1 SGHNT, CDR2 YENEEA. CDR3 in amino acids: CASSLMAGGTDTQYF. The CDR3 bases are TGTGCCAGCAGCTTAATGGCGGGAGGAACAGATACGCAGTATTTT. The complete variable domain, with remaining parts taken from reference TRBV11-3 and TRBJ2-3, reads EAGVVQSPRYKIIEKKQPVAFWCNPISGHNTLYWYLQNLGQGPELLIRYENEEAVDDSQLPKDRFSAERLKGVDSTLKIQPAELGDSAVYLCASSLMAGGTDTQYFGPGTRLTVL.

The chain is built from TRBV5-1 and TRBJ2-2, with D perhaps TRBD1 (6 bases). With 2 bases removed from V and 6 bases from J, the gap between germline ends came to 11 bases. The CDR3 is 14 residues long. Germline V gives CDR1 SGHRS, CDR2 YFSETQ. CDR3 bases: TGCGCCAGCAGCTTACAGGGTTTGCCCGGGGAGCTGTTTTTT. This translates into CASSLQGLPGELFF.

The chain has TRBV30 and TRBJ2-1; 7 bases are a match to TRBD2. Germline trimming cut 3 bases from V and 6 bases from J; bases unmatched to any gene: 11. The germline V gene has CDR1 GTSNPN and CDR2 SVGIG (reference sequence). The CDR3 extends over 15 amino acids. CDR3 coding DNA: TGTGCCTGGAGCACACCGGGACTACCGTCCAATGAGCAGTTCTTC. Translation gives CAWSTPGLPSNEQFF. The full variable domain, rest sourced from reference TRBV30 and TRBJ2-1, is SQTIHQWPATLVQPVGSPLSLECTVEGTSNPNLYWYRQAAGRGLQLLFYSVGIGQISSEVPQNLSASRPQDRQFILSSKKLLLSDSGFYLCAWSTPGLPSNEQFFGPGTRLTVL.

This chain joins TRBV28 and TRBJ1-5; a weak D match, TRBD1 (5 bases). V was shortened by 6 bases and J by 3 bases, with 9 bases between the two germline ends. This CDR3 has 13 amino acids. CDR1 MDHEN and CDR2 SYDVKM come from the germline V gene. As DNA, the CDR3 is TGTGCCAGCAGAGGGACTACCAATCAGCCCCAGCATTTT. It encodes CASRGTTNQPQHF. The full variable domain, rest sourced from reference TRBV28 and TRBJ1-5, is DVKVTQSSRYLVKRTGEKVFLECVQDMDHENMFWYRQDPGLGLRLIYFSYDVKMKEKGDIPEGYSVSREKKERFSLILESASTNQTSMYLCASRGTTNQPQHFGDGTRLSIL.

This chain links TRBV6-6 with TRBJ1-1; TRBD1 agrees at 10 bases. Trimming cost V 5 bases and J 1 base; bases outside gene matches: 4. Germline V gives CDR1 MNHNY, CDR2 SVGAGI (reference sequence). The CDR3 is made up of 15 amino acids. CDR3 protein: CASSKRTGGNTEAFF. CDR3 in DNA: TGTGCCAGCAGTAAGCGGACAGGGGGGAACACTGAAGCTTTCTTT.

The V and J genes are TRBV6-5 and TRBJ1-2; a weak D match, TRBD1 (6 bases). The CDR3 spans 13 residues. The V gene's germline CDR1 is MNHEY and CDR2 SVGAGI. Deletions cut 5 bases from V and 1 base from J, with 8 bases between. CDR3 loop: CASSIQGNYGYTF. In nucleotides, the CDR3 is TGTGCCAGCAGTATACAGGGTAACTATGGCTACACCTTC.

The chain recombines TRBV7-2 with TRBJ2-7; 7 nucleotides line up with TRBD1. J gave up 3 bases and V 1 base, and 12 bases lay outside the gene matches. This CDR3 contains 17 residues. Germline CDR1 SGHTA, CDR2 FQGNSA. The DNA for the CDR3 is TGTGCCAGCAGCTTAGTAGGCCACAGGGGAACCTTCTACGAGCAGTACTTC. Residues: CASSLVGHRGTFYEQYF.

V is TRBV5-5 and J is TRBJ1-5; D unresolved. Trimming removed 5 bases from V and 5 bases from J, with 11 bases in between. CDR3 size: 13 residues. CDR1 is SGHKS, CDR2 YYEKEE, per germline (reference sequence). This CDR3 is CASSQMQYQPQHF. The CDR3 DNA is TGTGCCAGCAGTCAGATGCAGTATCAGCCCCAGCATTTT.

The rearrangement joins TRBV27 to TRBJ2-7, with 9 positions matching TRBD2. Per germline, CDR1 MNHEY and CDR2 SMNVEV (reference sequence). The CDR3 has 17 residues. V gave up 3 bases and J gave up 3 bases; unmatched junction bases: 12. The CDR3 DNA reads as TGTGCCAGCAGTTTGGGATCCTCTAGCGGGATGGTCTACGAGCAGTACTTC. Its translation: CASSLGSSSGMVYEQYF.

The chain carries TRBV9 and TRBJ2-2; TRBD2 aligns across 8 bases. The CDR3 has 15 amino acids. Looked up from germline, CDR1 is SGDLS and CDR2 is YYNGEE. After removal of 3 bases from V and 0 bases from J, the junction contained 1 base not matched to a gene. DNA of the CDR3: TGTGCCAGCAGCGGGACTAGCCCGAACACCGGGGAGCTGTTTTTT. This codes for CASSGTSPNTGELFF.

The chain uses TRBV7-2 and TRBJ2-1; perhaps TRBD2 as D (5 bases). The CDR3 length is 15 residues. Germline lookup yields CDR1 SGHTA and CDR2 FQGNSA. With 5 bases removed from V and 7 bases from J, the gap between germline ends came to 18 bases. CDR3 sequence: CASSHLAPPENEQFF. In DNA, the CDR3 is TGTGCCAGCAGCCATCTAGCCCCTCCTGAGAATGAGCAGTTCTTC.

The rearrangement links TRBV7-2 to TRBJ1-2, with D unresolved. Trimming shortened V by 5 bases and J by 6 bases, and 13 bases separated the two germline ends. CDR1 and CDR2 (germline): SGHTA, FQGNSA. The CDR3 is 13 amino acids. DNA for the CDR3: TGTGCCAGCAGCCCCACCCAGGCCCATGGCTACACCTTC. As protein: CASSPTQAHGYTF.